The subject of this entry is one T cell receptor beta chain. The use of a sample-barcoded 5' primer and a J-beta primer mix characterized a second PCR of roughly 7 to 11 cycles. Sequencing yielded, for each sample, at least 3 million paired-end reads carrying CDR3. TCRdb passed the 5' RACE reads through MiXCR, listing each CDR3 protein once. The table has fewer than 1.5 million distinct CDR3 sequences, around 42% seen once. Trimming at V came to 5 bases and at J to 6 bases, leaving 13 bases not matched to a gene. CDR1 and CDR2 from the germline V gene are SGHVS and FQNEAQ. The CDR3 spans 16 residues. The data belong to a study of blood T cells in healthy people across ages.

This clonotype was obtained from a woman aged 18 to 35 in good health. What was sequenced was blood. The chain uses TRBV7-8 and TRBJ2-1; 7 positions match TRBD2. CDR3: CASSPPGAGVSNEQFF. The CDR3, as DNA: TGTGCCAGCAGCCCACCGGGTGCGGGAGTAAGCAATGAGCAGTTCTTC.